The rows below give T cell receptor beta chains drawn from one sample of a study of blood T cell repertoires in COVID-19. Using immunoSEQ multiplex PCR, the repertoire was profiled, and TCRdb retains in-frame clones only, with some absent. The sample shows 300,000 to 400,000 clones, over 80% of them seen only once. The sequenced sample consisted of peripheral blood. Receptors were obtained from a man in his thirties or forties with COVID-19, enrolled during active disease. The CDR3 runs from the conserved cysteine through the conserved F or W. Each record gives: V gene, clone size, J gene, D gene, CDR3 protein, CDR3 DNA. A D gene is named only where the DNA matches it firmly. Clone sizes are given selectively: once, few, many, or a class where the clone is expanded.

v_gene: TRBV19
abundance: NA
j_gene: TRBJ2-1
d_gene: NA
CDR3aa: CASSTRLDHSYNEQFF
CDR3nt: TGTGCCAGTAGTACCAGACTAGACCACTCCTACAATGAGCAGTTCTTC

v_gene: TRBV10-1
abundance: NA
j_gene: TRBJ2-7
d_gene: TRBD2
CDR3aa: CASSESKLAGGPSYEQYF
CDR3nt: TGCGCCAGCAGTGAGTCGAAATTAGCGGGAGGGCCCTCCTACGAGCAGTACTTC

v_gene: TRBV28
abundance: once
j_gene: TRBJ2-1
d_gene: TRBD2
CDR3aa: CASSSRTSGRVIDEQFF
CDR3nt: TGTGCCAGCAGTTCGAGGACTAGCGGGAGGGTAATAGATGAGCAGTTCTTC

v_gene: TRBV19
abundance: NA
j_gene: TRBJ1-2
d_gene: TRBD1
CDR3aa: CASSWPTGTGGDYGYTF
CDR3nt: TGTGCCAGTAGTTGGCCTACCGGGACAGGGGGCGACTATGGCTACACCTTC

v_gene: TRBV2
abundance: NA
j_gene: TRBJ2-5
d_gene: NA
CDR3aa: CASSEHPQETQYF
CDR3nt: TGTGCCAGCAGTGAACATCCCCAAGAGACCCAGTACTTC

v_gene: TRBV28
abundance: NA
j_gene: TRBJ1-5
d_gene: NA
CDR3aa: CASSGGGASGNQPQHF
CDR3nt: TGTGCCAGCAGTGGGGGGGGCGCTTCGGGCAATCAGCCCCAGCATTTT

v_gene: TRBV7-9
abundance: NA
j_gene: TRBJ2-1
d_gene: TRBD2
CDR3aa: CASSPQRSSGRDEQFF
CDR3nt: TGTGCCAGCAGCCCCCAACGATCTAGCGGGAGGGATGAGCAGTTCTTC

v_gene: TRBV27
abundance: NA
j_gene: TRBJ2-1
d_gene: TRBD2
CDR3aa: CASSYGTSGHNEQFF
CDR3nt: TGTGCCAGCAGTTACGGGACTAGCGGGCACAATGAGCAGTTCTTC

v_gene: TRBV5-4
abundance: few
j_gene: TRBJ2-5
d_gene: NA
CDR3aa: CASTYKSGETQYF
CDR3nt: TGTGCCAGCACCTACAAAAGCGGAGAGACCCAGTACTTC

v_gene: TRBV29-1
abundance: NA
j_gene: TRBJ2-1
d_gene: NA
CDR3aa: CSVEGGYNEQFF
CDR3nt: TGCAGCGTCGAGGGAGGTTACAATGAGCAGTTCTTC